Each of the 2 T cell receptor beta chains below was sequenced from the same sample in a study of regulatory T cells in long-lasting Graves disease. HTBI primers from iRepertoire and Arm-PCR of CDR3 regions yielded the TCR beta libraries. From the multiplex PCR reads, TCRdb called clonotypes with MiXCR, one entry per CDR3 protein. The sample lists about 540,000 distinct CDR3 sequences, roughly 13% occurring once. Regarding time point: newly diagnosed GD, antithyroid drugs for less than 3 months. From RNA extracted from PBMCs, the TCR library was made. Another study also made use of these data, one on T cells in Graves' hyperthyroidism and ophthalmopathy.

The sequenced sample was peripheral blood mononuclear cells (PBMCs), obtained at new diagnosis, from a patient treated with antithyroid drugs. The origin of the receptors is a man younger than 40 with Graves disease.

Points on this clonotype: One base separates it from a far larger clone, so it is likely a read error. The CDR3 DNA sequence: TGTGCCAGCAGTCTAACCTCCGGGACTGGCCTCTACGAGCAGTACTTC. Amino acid sequence: CASSLTSGTGLYEQYF. The chain carries TRBV27 and TRBJ2-4, with D perhaps matching TRBD2 (6 bases). Matching the DNA end better, TRBJ2-7 makes the J call doubtful. Germline values: CDR1 MNHEY, CDR2 SMNVEV (reference sequence). This CDR3 is built from 16 residues.

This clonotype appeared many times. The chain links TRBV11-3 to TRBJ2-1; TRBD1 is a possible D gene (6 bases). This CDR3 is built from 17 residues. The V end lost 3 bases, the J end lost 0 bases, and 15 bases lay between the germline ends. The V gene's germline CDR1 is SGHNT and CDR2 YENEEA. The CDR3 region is CASSFSRDTSSYNEQFF. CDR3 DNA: TGTGCCAGCAGCTTCTCCCGGGACACGAGCTCCTACAATGAGCAGTTCTTC.